This T cell receptor (beta chain) was captured in a study of CD8+ T cells in alopecia areata. About the research overall: Tofacitinib ran 6 to 18 months, followed by 6 months off drug. The study, taken as a whole, reports: Sharing of TCR sequences between patients (possibly for HLA-related reasons) was less clear than in mice. Alphabeta T cells residing in normal skin are also sequenced in scalp samples.

Points on this clone: Its cognate antigen is unknown.

Lesional scalp punch biopsies and peripheral blood came from alopecia areata patients. Investigators isolated RNA and reverse transcribed it into cDNA to act as the sequencing template. The repertoire was sequenced with immunoSEQ multiplex PCR; TCRdb's copy has only in-frame clones and lacks some. The repertoire includes about 150,000 clones, around 55% of them detected once, and around 19% sits in the top ten. V gave up 0 bases and J gave up 5 bases, with 12 bases separating them. The CDR3 is 15 amino acids. Per the germline V gene, CDR1 is SGDLS and CDR2 is YYNGEE. This chain uses TRBV9 with TRBJ2-1; D remains ambiguous. The TCR originated in a human donor with alopecia areata. Sequencing was performed on CD8+ T cells sorted from blood, taken at week 0. CDR3 in DNA: TGTGCCAGCAGCGTAGCTCTGAGTCCCCACAATGAGCAGTTCTTC. It codes for CASSVALSPHNEQFF. Combining the CDR3 with reference TRBV9 and TRBJ2-1 gives the whole variable domain DSGVTQTPKHLITATGQRVTLRCSPRSGDLSVYWYQQSLDQGLQFLIQYYNGEERAKGNILERFSAQQFPDLHSELNLSSLELGDSALYFCASSVALSPHNEQFFGPGTRLTVL.